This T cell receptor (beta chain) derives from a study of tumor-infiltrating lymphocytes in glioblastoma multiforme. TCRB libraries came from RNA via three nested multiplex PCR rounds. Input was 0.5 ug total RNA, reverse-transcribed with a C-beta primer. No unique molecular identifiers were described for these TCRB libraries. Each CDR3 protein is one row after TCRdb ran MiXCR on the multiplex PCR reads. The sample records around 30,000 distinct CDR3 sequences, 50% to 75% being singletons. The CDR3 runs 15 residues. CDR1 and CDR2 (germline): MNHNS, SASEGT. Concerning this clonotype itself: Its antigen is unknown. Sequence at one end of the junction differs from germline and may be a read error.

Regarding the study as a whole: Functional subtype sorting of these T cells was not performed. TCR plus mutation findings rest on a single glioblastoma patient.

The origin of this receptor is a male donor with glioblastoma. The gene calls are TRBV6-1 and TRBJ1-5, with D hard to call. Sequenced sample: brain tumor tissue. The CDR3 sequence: CASSEAPQENQPLHF. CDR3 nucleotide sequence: TGTGCCAGCAGTGAAGCCCCGCAGGAGAATCAGCCCCTGCATTTT.